Presented here are 21 T cell receptor beta chains from one specimen sequenced in a study of control samples from healthy donors and cancer patients. TCRdb keeps only in-frame clones here, not all; method: immunoSEQ multiplex PCR. Of about 140,000 clones listed, about 85% are singletons. Sequencing was carried out using blood. These receptors originate from a young woman in good health.

The DNA for the CDR3 is TGTGCCAGCTCATCACTACTAGCGGGAGGAGGTGATACGCAGTATTTT. Protein: CASSSLLAGGGDTQYF. The chain carries TRBV18 and TRBJ2-3; 12 bases fit TRBD2. This CDR3 comprises 16 residues. Looked up from germline, CDR1 is KGHSH and CDR2 is LQKENI. Trimming at V came to 5 bases and at J to 6 bases, leaving 9 bases not matched to a gene.

This clone came up many times. The genes are TRBV5-1 and TRBJ2-5; no firm D call. The CDR3 spans 13 residues. The V gene's germline CDR1 is SGHRS and CDR2 YFSETQ. V shed 4 bases and J shed 2 bases, with 9 bases lying between them. CDR3 region: CASSPDGQETQYF. CDR3 in DNA: TGCGCCAGCAGCCCGGACGGACAAGAGACCCAGTACTTC.

V usage is TRBV30 and J usage is TRBJ1-2, with D possibly being TRBD1 (6 bases). CDR3 length: 17 amino acids. Germline CDR1 reads GTSNPN; CDR2 reads SVGIG (reference sequence). Trimming left V 2 bases short and J 2 bases short, with 21 bases between. DNA for the CDR3: TGTGCCTGGAGTCCTCGGGGGTCGGGGGGGCCGAACTATGGCTACACCTTC. It translates to CAWSPRGSGGPNYGYTF.

The gene calls are TRBV19 and TRBJ1-4, with D tentatively TRBD1 (5 bases). This CDR3 is built from 13 residues. The V and J ends lost 5 bases and 6 bases respectively, with 10 bases between them. Per germline, CDR1 LNHDA and CDR2 SQIVND (reference sequence). CDR3 protein: CASSADRDEKLFF. CDR3 DNA sequence: TGTGCCAGTAGTGCAGACAGAGATGAAAAACTGTTTTTT. The complete variable domain, with remaining parts taken from reference TRBV19 and TRBJ1-4, reads DGGITQSPKYLFRKEGQNVTLSCEQNLNHDAMYWYRQDPGQGLRLIYYSQIVNDFQKGDIAEGYSVSREKKESFPLTVTSAQKNPTAFYLCASSADRDEKLFFGSGTQLSVL.

Written as DNA, the CDR3 is TGTGCCTGGAGTACGGCGGGTGAAGCTTTCTTT. Protein product: CAWSTAGEAFF. The chain couples TRBV30 to TRBJ1-1; no definite D call. The CDR3 has 11 amino acids. CDR1 GTSNPN and CDR2 SVGIG come from the germline V gene (reference sequence). V lost 2 bases and J lost 7, with 8 bases in between.

CDR3 nucleotides: TGTGCCAGCAGTTTAGATGGGGGTCGCTACACCTTC. The encoded protein is CASSLDGGRYTF. The rearrangement joins TRBV12-3 or TRBV12-4 to TRBJ1-2; D may be TRBD1 (5 bases). The length of the CDR3 is 12 residues. V lost 1 base to trimming and J lost 9 bases, with 9 bases between them.

V and J are TRBV2 and TRBJ2-7; D may be TRBD2 (7 bases). The germline CDR1 and CDR2 sequences are SNHLY and FYNNEI. This CDR3 region has 10 residues. V lost 8 bases to trimming and J lost 12 bases, with 14 bases between them. DNA for the CDR3: TGTGCCAGCGGGGGGGGGCGGCTGTACTTC. Residues: CASGGGRLYF.

V gene TRBV19 combines with J gene TRBJ2-3; 7 bases are shared with TRBD1. With V trimmed by 2 bases and J by 4 bases, 9 bases remained unmatched. CDR3 length: 16 residues. Germline loops: CDR1 LNHDA, CDR2 SQIVND (reference sequence). The CDR3 here is CASSIIKGAKSDTQYF. CDR3 DNA: TGTGCCAGTAGTATAATTAAGGGGGCGAAATCAGATACGCAGTATTTT.

The chain employs TRBV28 and TRBJ2-7; TRBD1 agrees at 7 bases. This CDR3 region has 16 residues. In germline, CDR1 is MDHEN, CDR2 SYDVKM. J gave up 6 bases and V 6 bases, and 17 bases lay outside the gene matches. The CDR3 loop reads CASSTSITLTGTEQYF. The CDR3 DNA follows: TGTGCCAGCAGCACAAGTATCACCCTGACAGGGACCGAGCAGTACTTC.

The J gene is TRBJ1-1, the V gene TRBV7-3; D might be TRBD1 (5 bases). The length of the CDR3 is 18 residues. Looked up from germline, CDR1 is SGHTA and CDR2 is FQGTGA. Trimming left V 6 bases short and J 3 bases short, with 26 bases between. The CDR3 loop is CASSFLSGTGGADTEAFF. The DNA for the CDR3 is TGTGCCAGCAGTTTCCTGTCCGGGACGGGAGGCGCGGACACTGAAGCTTTCTTT.

Only one count was recorded for this clone. The chain joins TRBV6-5 to TRBJ1-2; unclear D gene. Germline CDR1 reads MNHEY; CDR2 reads SVGAGI. V gave up 5 bases and J gave up 2 bases, with 12 bases separating them. The CDR3 contains 14 residues. Written as DNA, the CDR3 is TGTGCCAGCAGTCTGGGAGGCGGGAACTATGGCTACACCTTC. Translated: CASSLGGGNYGYTF.

The CDR3 protein is CASSPGGERHSYNEQFF. The CDR3 DNA reads as TGTGCCAGCAGCCCTGGTGGGGAGCGCCACTCCTACAATGAGCAGTTCTTC. The V call is TRBV3-1 (or the pseudogene TRBV3-2), the J call TRBJ2-1; weak D call: TRBD2 (5 bases). Trimming took off 4 bases at V and 0 bases at J, with 16 bases between the two ends. The CDR3 totals 17 residues. The germline CDR1 and CDR2 sequences are LGHDT and YNNKEL (reference sequence).

Remarks on this clone: The same CDR3 arises from other DNA sequences in this sample as well. The rearrangement joins TRBV30 to TRBJ1-3; D not certain. Germline V CDR1 and CDR2: GTSNPN, SVGIG (reference sequence). The CDR3 consists of 12 residues. With 0 bases removed from V and 4 bases from J, the gap between germline ends came to 4 bases. CDR3 amino acids: CAWSVGGNTIYF. The CDR3 DNA follows: TGTGCCTGGAGTGTAGGAGGAAACACCATATATTTT.

Only a few counts were recorded for this clone. The chain joins TRBV2 to TRBJ1-6; a weak D match, TRBD1 (5 bases). The CDR3 extends over 15 amino acids. The ends were cut back, 5 bases at V and 10 bases at J, with 18 bases in the middle. Germline CDR1 reads SNHLY; CDR2 reads FYNNEI. CDR3 protein: CASSPSLIGGSPLHF. CDR3 DNA sequence: TGTGCCAGCAGTCCGAGCTTAATCGGGGGGTCACCCCTCCACTTT.

The rearrangement links TRBV4-2 to TRBJ2-2; D unclear. Trimming left V 2 bases short and J 7 bases short, with 8 bases between. The CDR3 is 13 amino acids. CDR1 and CDR2 from the germline V gene are LGHNA and YNFKEQ. The CDR3 is CASSQIVIGELFF. CDR3 DNA: TGTGCCAGCAGCCAAATAGTAATCGGGGAGCTGTTTTTT.

The rearrangement links TRBV9 to TRBJ2-3; D is possibly TRBD1 (6 bases). The length of the CDR3 is 16 residues. Trimming stripped 0 bases from V and 4 bases from J, with 15 bases between. Germline V gene lookup returns CDR1 SGDLS and CDR2 YYNGEE. This CDR3 is CASSVDQGMGADTQYF. CDR3 DNA sequence: TGTGCCAGCAGCGTAGACCAGGGGATGGGCGCAGATACGCAGTATTTT.

This sequence joins TRBV27 and TRBJ1-6; D is unresolved. V was cut by 0 bases and J by 4 bases, with 1 base left in between. The CDR3 extends over 13 amino acids. Germline V CDR1 and CDR2: MNHEY, SMNVEV (reference sequence). The CDR3 is CASSLSYNSPLHF. The CDR3 DNA follows: TGTGCCAGCAGTTTATCATATAATTCACCCCTCCACTTT.

This chain joins TRBV19 and TRBJ1-5; TRBD1 aligns across 8 bases. Germline CDR1 reads LNHDA; CDR2 reads SQIVND (reference sequence). The CDR3 is 13 residues long. The trim removed 5 bases at V and 7 bases at J, leaving 4 bases unmatched. The chain's CDR3 is CASSFRGQQPQHF. The CDR3 DNA sequence: TGTGCCAGTAGTTTCAGGGGGCAACAGCCCCAGCATTTT.

This clone has only one observation. The chain uses TRBV7-8 and TRBJ2-7, with TRBD1 as a possible D gene (6 bases). The V end lost 7 bases, the J end lost 1 base, and 17 bases lay between the germline ends. Germline V gives CDR1 SGHVS, CDR2 FQNEAQ. The CDR3 sequence is 15 residues long. As DNA, the CDR3 is TGTGCCAGCACCATCAATCAGGGGTGGTCCTACGAGCAGTACTTC. It translates to CASTINQGWSYEQYF.

The J gene is TRBJ2-7, the V gene TRBV7-7, with 8 bases matching TRBD1. Germline CDR1 and CDR2: SSHAT and FNYEAQ (reference sequence). V was pared by 5 bases and J by 5 bases, with 11 bases of the junction left unmatched. The CDR3 consists of 15 residues. The chain's CDR3 is CASSPGTGGSHEQYF. As DNA, the CDR3 is TGTGCCAGCAGCCCAGGGACAGGAGGTTCCCACGAGCAGTACTTC.

This rearrangement joins TRBV4-1 to TRBJ2-7; 8 bases map to TRBD1. CDR1 is MGHRA and CDR2 is YSYEKL in the germline V gene. This CDR3 has 17 amino acids. Trimming cost V 0 bases and J 3 bases; bases outside gene matches: 10. CDR3 protein: CASSQDYAAGGLYEQYF. The CDR3 nucleotides are TGCGCCAGCAGCCAAGATTACGCGGCAGGGGGCCTCTACGAGCAGTACTTC.